The entry below describes one T cell receptor (beta chain). This CDR3 contains 13 residues. CDR1 is LNHNV and CDR2 is YYDKDF in the germline V gene (reference sequence). V shed 2 bases and J shed 3 bases, with 7 bases lying between them. MiXCR, run by TCRdb on the 5' RACE reads, gives a single entry per CDR3 protein. This sample has approximately 340,000 distinct CDR3 sequences, with roughly 14% found just once. The sample is drawn from a study of CD8 T cells in ankylosing spondylitis. The source material was blood, either unsorted or a sorted T cell fraction (not recorded which). The clonotype originates from a male donor with ankylosing spondylitis or in good health (not recorded which). The chain uses TRBV15 and TRBJ2-5; D is possibly TRBD2 (6 bases). The DNA of the CDR3 is TGTGCCACCAGCAGAAGACTAGAAGAGACCCAGTACTTC. This sequence encodes CATSRRLEETQYF. Full variable domain (rest looked up from reference TRBV15 and TRBJ2-5): DAMVIQNPRYQVTQFGKPVTLSCSQTLNHNVMYWYQQKSSQAPKLLFHYYDKDFNNEADTPDNFQSRRPNTSFCFLDIRSPGLGDTAMYLCATSRRLEETQYFGPGTRLLVL.